The table lists the clone carrying this T cell receptor (beta chain) with a few counts. The antigen is not known. There are 13 residues in the CDR3. Germline values: CDR1 MRHNA, CDR2 SNTAGT. V was clipped by 3 bases and J by 0 bases, with 3 bases between them. This entry belongs to a study of cytotoxic CD8 clonotypes in ibrutinib-treated CLL. The study's findings and limits: Starting clonality was above that of age-matched healthy donors and tracked circulating CD8+ T-cell counts.

Sequencing used immunoSEQ multiplex PCR; TCRdb keeps in-frame clones, though not all of them. The table has 45,000 or so clones, over 60% seen once. This receptor was taken from a human donor with chronic lymphocytic leukemia. The V gene is TRBV6-4, the J gene TRBJ1-5; D call uncertain. Source: PBMCs, taken after 12 months of ibrutinib treatment. In DNA form, the CDR3 reads TGTGCCAGCAGTGAAGGTAGCAATCAGCCCCAGCATTTT. It translates to CASSEGSNQPQHF.